This is a list of T cell receptor beta chains from one sample in a study of glioma-infiltrating T cells. A single record per CDR3 protein comes from TCRdb applying MiXCR to the multiplex PCR reads. The repertoire holds roughly 350,000 distinct CDR3 sequences, with 35% to 45% as singletons. Sequencing used glioma tissue, nonneoplastic brain tissue, or PBMCs (not recorded which). These receptor sequences come from a human donor with low-grade glioma or glioblastoma, undergoing nonglioma brain surgery, or in good health (not recorded which). Each CDR3 is given with its conserved first and last residue. Fields, in order: J gene, D gene, V gene, clone size, CDR3 DNA, CDR3 protein. A D gene is named only where the DNA matches it firmly. The size field is filled for only some rows; it gives once, few, many or a size class.

j_gene: TRBJ1-2
d_gene: .
v_gene: TRBV7-9
abundance: few
CDR3nt: TGTGCCAGCAGCTTAGACGACTATGGCTACACCTTC
CDR3aa: CASSLDDYGYTF

j_gene: TRBJ2-7
d_gene: .
v_gene: TRBV7-2
abundance: .
CDR3nt: TGTGCCAGCAGCCTTAGTGAAGAGCAGTACTTC
CDR3aa: CASSLSEEQYF

j_gene: TRBJ2-3
d_gene: .
v_gene: TRBV18
abundance: .
CDR3nt: TGTGCCAGCTCACCTCTCGGGGCCCCCGCAGATACGCAGTATTTT
CDR3aa: CASSPLGAPADTQYF

j_gene: TRBJ2-1
d_gene: .
v_gene: TRBV6-6
abundance: .
CDR3nt: TGTGCCAGCAGTTACATTAGGTATGAGCAGTTCTTC
CDR3aa: CASSYIRYEQFF

j_gene: TRBJ2-3
d_gene: TRBD1
v_gene: TRBV3-1
abundance: few
CDR3nt: TGTGCCAGCAGCCAACACACAGGGGGGCCTGGGGTTACAGATACGCAGTATTTT
CDR3aa: CASSQHTGGPGVTDTQYF

j_gene: TRBJ2-7
d_gene: TRBD1
v_gene: TRBV6-1
abundance: many
CDR3nt: TGTGCCAGCAGTGTAGAAGGACAGGCTCTCTACGAGCAGTACTTC
CDR3aa: CASSVEGQALYEQYF

j_gene: TRBJ2-1
d_gene: .
v_gene: TRBV6-6
abundance: .
CDR3nt: TGTGCCAGCAGTTACTCGCCCCGGGATCTCAATGAGCAGTTCTTC
CDR3aa: CASSYSPRDLNEQFF

j_gene: TRBJ1-5
d_gene: TRBD1
v_gene: TRBV7-2
abundance: .
CDR3nt: TGTGCCAGCAGCTCAACAGGGGTCCTCAATCAGCCCCAGCATTTT
CDR3aa: CASSSTGVLNQPQHF

j_gene: TRBJ2-7
d_gene: .
v_gene: TRBV20-1
abundance: few
CDR3nt: TGCAGCGGCGGGGGCAGGGCCTACGAGCAGTACTTC
CDR3aa: CSGGGRAYEQYF

j_gene: TRBJ2-7
d_gene: .
v_gene: TRBV20-1
abundance: few
CDR3nt: TGCAGTGCTAGAGTTAGCGGAGTGGCATCGGAGCAGTACTTC
CDR3aa: CSARVSGVASEQYF

j_gene: TRBJ2-3
d_gene: .
v_gene: TRBV20-1
abundance: .
CDR3nt: TGCAGTCCCTTAAACTCGGGGGGCACAGATACGCAGTATTTT
CDR3aa: CSPLNSGGTDTQYF

j_gene: TRBJ1-5
d_gene: .
v_gene: TRBV15
abundance: few
CDR3nt: TGTGCCACCAGCAGAGATGCGGTGGGATTTCAGCCCCAGCATTTT
CDR3aa: CATSRDAVGFQPQHF

j_gene: TRBJ2-6
d_gene: .
v_gene: TRBV27
abundance: .
CDR3nt: TGTGCCAGCGGAATTAACAGGGATCTTCTCTCTGGGGCCAACGTCCTGACTTTC
CDR3aa: CASGINRDLLSGANVLTF

j_gene: TRBJ2-3
d_gene: .
v_gene: TRBV6-1
abundance: many
CDR3nt: TGTGCCAGCAGTGATTACGCTAGGGGCGGCACAGATACGCAGTATTTT
CDR3aa: CASSDYARGGTDTQYF

j_gene: TRBJ2-2
d_gene: .
v_gene: TRBV5-8
abundance: few
CDR3nt: TGTGCCAGCAGCTTGGTTTCAGGGGGGACGAACACCGGGGAGCTGTTTTTT
CDR3aa: CASSLVSGGTNTGELFF

j_gene: TRBJ1-5
d_gene: .
v_gene: TRBV6-5
abundance: .
CDR3nt: TGTGCCAGCAGTGGCCGAGACAGGCTCAATCAGCCCCAGCATTTT
CDR3aa: CASSGRDRLNQPQHF

j_gene: TRBJ1-2
d_gene: .
v_gene: TRBV6-6
abundance: .
CDR3nt: TGTGCCAGCAGTTACGGGCAGGCCCATTGGGGCTACACCTTC
CDR3aa: CASSYGQAHWGYTF

j_gene: TRBJ2-7
d_gene: TRBD1
v_gene: TRBV6-2/TRBV6-3
abundance: .
CDR3nt: TGTGCCATCCACGGCGGACAGGGTACCTACGAGCAGTACTTC
CDR3aa: CAIHGGQGTYEQYF

j_gene: TRBJ1-2
d_gene: .
v_gene: TRBV28
abundance: .
CDR3nt: TGTGCCAGCAGTTTTATAGGGGCGTATGGCTACGCCTTC
CDR3aa: CASSFIGAYGYAF

j_gene: TRBJ1-2
d_gene: .
v_gene: TRBV5-1
abundance: .
CDR3nt: TGCGCCAGCAGCTTTCGGACAGCCTCTAACTATGGCTACACCTTC
CDR3aa: CASSFRTASNYGYTF

j_gene: TRBJ2-5
d_gene: .
v_gene: TRBV29-1
abundance: .
CDR3nt: TGCAGCGTTGACTTGGTCGGGGGGCGAGAGACCCAGTACTTC
CDR3aa: CSVDLVGGRETQYF

j_gene: TRBJ2-7
d_gene: .
v_gene: TRBV5-1
abundance: .
CDR3nt: TGCGCCAGCAGCGCCGACAGTCCTACCTACGAGCAGTACTTC
CDR3aa: CASSADSPTYEQYF

j_gene: TRBJ1-6
d_gene: .
v_gene: TRBV28
abundance: .
CDR3nt: TGTGCCAGCAGTCCTATAGAACCCTATAATTCACCCCTCCACTTT
CDR3aa: CASSPIEPYNSPLHF

j_gene: TRBJ2-7
d_gene: TRBD2
v_gene: TRBV6-2/TRBV6-3
abundance: few
CDR3nt: TGTGCCAGCAGTTACTTTTTGCGGGAGGGCTACGAGCAGTACTTC
CDR3aa: CASSYFLREGYEQYF

j_gene: TRBJ2-5
d_gene: .
v_gene: TRBV7-9
abundance: .
CDR3nt: TGTGCCAGCAGCTTGGGGCAGACCCAGTACTTC
CDR3aa: CASSLGQTQYF

j_gene: TRBJ2-7
d_gene: TRBD2
v_gene: TRBV19
abundance: .
CDR3nt: TGTGCCAGTAGGAGGACTAGCGGGAACTACGAGCAGTACTTC
CDR3aa: CASRRTSGNYEQYF

j_gene: TRBJ1-4
d_gene: .
v_gene: TRBV28
abundance: many
CDR3nt: TGTGCCAGCCGGACCAGGGTATCAGATGAAAAACTGTTTTTT
CDR3aa: CASRTRVSDEKLFF

j_gene: TRBJ2-6
d_gene: .
v_gene: TRBV7-2
abundance: .
CDR3nt: TGTGCCAGCAGCTACAGGGTTACTGGGGCCAACGTCCTGACTTTC
CDR3aa: CASSYRVTGANVLTF

j_gene: TRBJ1-2
d_gene: .
v_gene: TRBV20-1
abundance: .
CDR3nt: TGCAGTGCTAGAGATCTAAGAATCTATGGCTACACCTTC
CDR3aa: CSARDLRIYGYTF

j_gene: TRBJ2-7
d_gene: TRBD2
v_gene: TRBV6-1
abundance: many
CDR3nt: TGTGCCAGCAGTGAGACTAGCGGGATTGAGCAGTACTTC
CDR3aa: CASSETSGIEQYF

j_gene: TRBJ2-5
d_gene: .
v_gene: TRBV6-1
abundance: .
CDR3nt: TGTGCCAGCAGGTACTTTGGAGAGACCCAGTACTTC
CDR3aa: CASRYFGETQYF

j_gene: TRBJ2-1
d_gene: TRBD1
v_gene: TRBV7-6
abundance: few
CDR3nt: TGTGCCAGCAGCTTAGGGGACAGACCCTCCTACAATGAGCAGTTCTTC
CDR3aa: CASSLGDRPSYNEQFF